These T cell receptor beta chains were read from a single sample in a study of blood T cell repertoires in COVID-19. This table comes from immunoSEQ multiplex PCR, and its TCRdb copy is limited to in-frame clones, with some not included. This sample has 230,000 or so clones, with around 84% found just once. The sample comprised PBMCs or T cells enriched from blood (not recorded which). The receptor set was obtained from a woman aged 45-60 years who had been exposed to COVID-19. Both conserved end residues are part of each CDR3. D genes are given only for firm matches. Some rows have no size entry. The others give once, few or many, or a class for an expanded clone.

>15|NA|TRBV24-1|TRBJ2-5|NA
TGTGCCACCAGTGTCCCCCTCCAGGGGAAAGAGACCCAGTACTTC
CATSVPLQGKETQYF
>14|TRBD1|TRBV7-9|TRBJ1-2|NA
TGTGCCAGCAGCGAGACAGGGGCGAACTATGGCTACACCTTC
CASSETGANYGYTF
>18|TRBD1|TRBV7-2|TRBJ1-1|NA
TGTGCCAGCAGCTTAGTGGGCAGGGGGTTTGGTAAGAACACTGAAGCTTTCTTT
CASSLVGRGFGKNTEAFF
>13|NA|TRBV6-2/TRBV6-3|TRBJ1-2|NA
TGTGCCAGCAGCTTCGACAGGATCGGCGGCTACACCTTC
CASSFDRIGGYTF
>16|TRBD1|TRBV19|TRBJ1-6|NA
TGTGCCAGTAGTATCTTCCCGGGACAGGGGCATTCACCCCTCCACTTT
CASSIFPGQGHSPLHF
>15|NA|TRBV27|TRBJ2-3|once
TGTGCCAGCAGTCTCTGGGCCCCCGGCGCAGATACGCAGTATTTT
CASSLWAPGADTQYF
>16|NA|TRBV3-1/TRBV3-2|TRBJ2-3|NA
TGTGCCAGCAGCCAAGATTGGGGGGAAGGCACAGATACGCAGTATTTT
CASSQDWGEGTDTQYF
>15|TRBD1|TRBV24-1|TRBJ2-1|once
TGTGCCACCAGTGCGACAGGGACCTTTTACAATGAGCAGTTCTTC
CATSATGTFYNEQFF
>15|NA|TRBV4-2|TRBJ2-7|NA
TGTGCCAGCAGCCAAGATCTGGGCAGAGCCTACGAGCAGTACTTC
CASSQDLGRAYEQYF
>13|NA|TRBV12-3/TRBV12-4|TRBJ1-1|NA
TGTGCCAGCAGTTTAAGAGGGAACACTGAAGCTTTCTTT
CASSLRGNTEAFF
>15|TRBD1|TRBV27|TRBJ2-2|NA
TGTGCCAGCAGTTGGATCAGGGGGTACACCGGGGAGCTGTTTTTT
CASSWIRGYTGELFF
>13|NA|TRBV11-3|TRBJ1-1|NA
TGTGCCAGCAGCTTCGACAGCAACACTGAAGCTTTCTTT
CASSFDSNTEAFF
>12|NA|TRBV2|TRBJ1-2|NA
TGTGCCAGCACCCGAGAGAACTATGGCTACACCTTC
CASTRENYGYTF
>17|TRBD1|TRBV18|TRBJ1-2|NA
TGTGCCAGCTCACCTAGTATCGGACAGGGCCCTAACTATGGCTACACCTTC
CASSPSIGQGPNYGYTF
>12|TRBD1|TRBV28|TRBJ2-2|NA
TGTGCCAGCAGCCAGACAGGGCGCAACCTGTTTTTT
CASSQTGRNLFF
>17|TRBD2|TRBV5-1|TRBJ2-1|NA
TGCGCCAGCAGCTTGCCCCTAGCGGGGGGGCTAGGAGGTGAGCAGTTCTTC
CASSLPLAGGLGGEQFF
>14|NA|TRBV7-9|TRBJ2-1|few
TGTGCCAGCAGAGGAGCGAGCTCCTACAATGAGCAGTTCTTC
CASRGASSYNEQFF
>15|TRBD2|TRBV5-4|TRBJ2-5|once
TGTGCCAGCAGCCCGACTAGCGGGCCTCAAGAGACCCAGTACTTC
CASSPTSGPQETQYF
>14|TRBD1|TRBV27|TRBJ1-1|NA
TGTGCCAGCAGTGGACTGGGACAGGGCGAGGTAGCTTTCTTT
CASSGLGQGEVAFF
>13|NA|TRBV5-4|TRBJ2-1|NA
TGTGCCAGCAGATTTGGGGGGTTCGATGAGCAGTTCTTC
CASRFGGFDEQFF
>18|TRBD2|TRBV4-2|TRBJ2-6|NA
TGTGCCAGCAGCCTCCGCGGGGGGCGGTTTACTGGGGCCAACGTCCTGACTTTC
CASSLRGGRFTGANVLTF
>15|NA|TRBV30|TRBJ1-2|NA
TGTGCCTGGAGTGTTGGACTCCCCGGGGGATATGGCTACACCTTC
CAWSVGLPGGYGYTF
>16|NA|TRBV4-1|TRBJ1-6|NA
TGCGCCAGCAGCCCCCTTGGGGGGGTAGAAAATTCACCCCTCCACTTT
CASSPLGGVENSPLHF
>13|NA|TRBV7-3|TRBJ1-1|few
TGTGCCAGCAGCGCGGGAGTGAACACTGAAGCTTTCTTT
CASSAGVNTEAFF
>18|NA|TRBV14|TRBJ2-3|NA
TGTGCCAGCAGCCAAGATTCGGGGGGCCTAACAGGGACAGATACGCAGTATTTT
CASSQDSGGLTGTDTQYF
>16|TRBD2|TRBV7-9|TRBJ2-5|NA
TGTGCCAGCAGCTTCCCGACTAGCGGGGGCCAAGAGACCCAGTACTTC
CASSFPTSGGQETQYF
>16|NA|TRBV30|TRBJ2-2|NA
TGTGCCTGGAGTGTACGGGCGGGGGCTAACACCGGGGAGCTGTTTTTT
CAWSVRAGANTGELFF
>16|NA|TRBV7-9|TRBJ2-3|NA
TGTGCCAGCAGCTTAAGTCAGGGGGGATTCACAGATACGCAGTATTTT
CASSLSQGGFTDTQYF
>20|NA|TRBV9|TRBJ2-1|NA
TGTGCCAGCAGCGGTCCCCGAGAGGCGGTCGTTATTAACCGCTACAATGAGCAGTTCTTC
CASSGPREAVVINRYNEQFF
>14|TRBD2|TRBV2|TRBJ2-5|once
TGTGCCAGCTTCGTGGGGGGGAAAAAAGAGACCCAGTACTTC
CASFVGGKKETQYF
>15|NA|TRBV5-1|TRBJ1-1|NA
TGCGCCAGTACCCCGGAGGGTTCGATGTTCGCTGAAGCTTTCTTT
CASTPEGSMFAEAFF
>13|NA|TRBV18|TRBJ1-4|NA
TGTGCCAGCTCACCGCAAGGGGGTGAAAAACTGTTTTTT
CASSPQGGEKLFF
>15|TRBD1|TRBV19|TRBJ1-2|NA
TGTGCCAGTAGTATTGCAGGGGGCCCTAACTATGGCTACACCTTC
CASSIAGGPNYGYTF
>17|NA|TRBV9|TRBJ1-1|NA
TGTGCCAGCAGCGTTTCGACAGAAAGAACGGGGAACACTGAAGCTTTCTTT
CASSVSTERTGNTEAFF
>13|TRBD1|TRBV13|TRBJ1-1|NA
TGTGCCAGCAGCTTATTCAACAGGGGGGTAGCTTTCTTT
CASSLFNRGVAFF
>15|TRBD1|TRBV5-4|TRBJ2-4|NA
TGTGCCAGCAGCTACAATACAGGGGGCCAAAACATTCAGTACTTC
CASSYNTGGQNIQYF
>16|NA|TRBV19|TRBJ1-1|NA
TGTGCCAGTAGTACCATAGGCCCCGGGGGGAACACTGAAGCTTTCTTT
CASSTIGPGGNTEAFF
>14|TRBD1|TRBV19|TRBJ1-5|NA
TGTGCCAGTAGTACCGGGACAGGGGATCAGCCCCAGCATTTT
CASSTGTGDQPQHF
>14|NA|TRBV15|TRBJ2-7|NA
TGTGCCACCAGCAGAGAGGGGGGGGGCCCCGAGCAGTACTTC
CATSREGGGPEQYF
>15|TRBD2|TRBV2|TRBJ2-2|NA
TGTGCCAGCACAGGGACTAGCGGAGGTCACGGGGAGCTGTTTTTT
CASTGTSGGHGELFF
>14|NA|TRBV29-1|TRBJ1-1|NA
TGCAGCGTCCTCCGCGGGGGGGCAGGTGGTGAAGCTTTCTTT
CSVLRGGAGGEAFF
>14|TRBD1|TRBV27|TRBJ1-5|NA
TGTGCCAGCAGTGGGGGACAGGGATATCAGCCCCAGCATTTT
CASSGGQGYQPQHF
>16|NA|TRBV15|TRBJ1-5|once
TGTGCCACCAGCAGAGAGCTCGGGGGGCAGGGACAGCCCCAGCATTTT
CATSRELGGQGQPQHF
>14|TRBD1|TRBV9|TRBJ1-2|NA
TGTGCCAGCAGCGAACTGACAGGGCCCTATGGCTACACCTTC
CASSELTGPYGYTF
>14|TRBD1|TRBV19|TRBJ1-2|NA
TGTGCCAGTTGTCCTAGACAGGGGACATATGGCTACACCTTC
CASCPRQGTYGYTF
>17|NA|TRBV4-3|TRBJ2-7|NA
TGCGCCAGCAGCCAAGAAAGTGACCCCAAAGCGACCTACGAGCAGTACTTC
CASSQESDPKATYEQYF
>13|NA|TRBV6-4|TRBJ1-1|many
TGTGCCAGCAGTGCCGAGGTGGACACTGAAGCTTTCTTT
CASSAEVDTEAFF
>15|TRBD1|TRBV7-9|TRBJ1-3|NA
TGTGCCAGCAGCTCCCGACAGGGCGATGGAAACACCATATATTTT
CASSSRQGDGNTIYF
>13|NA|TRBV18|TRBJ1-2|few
TGTGCCAGCTCACCGAGGGATAACTATGGCTACACCTTC
CASSPRDNYGYTF
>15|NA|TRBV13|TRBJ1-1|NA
TGTGCCAGCAGCGCCACAGGGTACTCCTCTGAAAAAGCTTTCTTT
CASSATGYSSEKAFF
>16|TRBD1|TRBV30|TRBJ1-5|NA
TGTGCCTGGAGTCCTCCGGGACAGAGCAGCAATCAGCCCCAGCATTTT
CAWSPPGQSSNQPQHF
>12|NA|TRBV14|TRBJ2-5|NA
TGTGCCAGCAGCCAAGCGCGAGAGACCCAGTACTTC
CASSQARETQYF
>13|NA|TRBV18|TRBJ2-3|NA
TGTGCCAGCTCAGTTCTAGCCTCAGATACGCAGTATTTT
CASSVLASDTQYF
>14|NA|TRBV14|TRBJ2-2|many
TGTGCCAGCAGCTCCCTGGTACGGTCCGGGGAGCTGTTTTTT
CASSSLVRSGELFF
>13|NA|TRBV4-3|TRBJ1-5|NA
TGCGCCAGCAGCCTGTCCGAGGGACAACCCCAGCATTTT
CASSLSEGQPQHF